This T cell receptor beta chain was captured in a study of technical replicates of blood from a handful of donors. Germline assignment: CDR1 KGHSH and CDR2 LQKENI. V lost 3 bases and J 2 bases, leaving 11 bases between the germline ends. CDR3 length: 14 amino acids. TCRdb's table, derived via immunoSEQ multiplex PCR, lists solely in-frame clones and lacks some. Of around 80,000 clones listed, 96% are singletons. The TCR originated in a human donor in good health. V is TRBV18 and J is TRBJ2-7; the D gene is possibly TRBD1 (6 bases). The specimen was T cells isolated from PBMCs. The CDR3 nucleotides read TGTGCCAGCTCACCCTCGGGACACACCTACGAGCAGTACTTC. This encodes CASSPSGHTYEQYF.